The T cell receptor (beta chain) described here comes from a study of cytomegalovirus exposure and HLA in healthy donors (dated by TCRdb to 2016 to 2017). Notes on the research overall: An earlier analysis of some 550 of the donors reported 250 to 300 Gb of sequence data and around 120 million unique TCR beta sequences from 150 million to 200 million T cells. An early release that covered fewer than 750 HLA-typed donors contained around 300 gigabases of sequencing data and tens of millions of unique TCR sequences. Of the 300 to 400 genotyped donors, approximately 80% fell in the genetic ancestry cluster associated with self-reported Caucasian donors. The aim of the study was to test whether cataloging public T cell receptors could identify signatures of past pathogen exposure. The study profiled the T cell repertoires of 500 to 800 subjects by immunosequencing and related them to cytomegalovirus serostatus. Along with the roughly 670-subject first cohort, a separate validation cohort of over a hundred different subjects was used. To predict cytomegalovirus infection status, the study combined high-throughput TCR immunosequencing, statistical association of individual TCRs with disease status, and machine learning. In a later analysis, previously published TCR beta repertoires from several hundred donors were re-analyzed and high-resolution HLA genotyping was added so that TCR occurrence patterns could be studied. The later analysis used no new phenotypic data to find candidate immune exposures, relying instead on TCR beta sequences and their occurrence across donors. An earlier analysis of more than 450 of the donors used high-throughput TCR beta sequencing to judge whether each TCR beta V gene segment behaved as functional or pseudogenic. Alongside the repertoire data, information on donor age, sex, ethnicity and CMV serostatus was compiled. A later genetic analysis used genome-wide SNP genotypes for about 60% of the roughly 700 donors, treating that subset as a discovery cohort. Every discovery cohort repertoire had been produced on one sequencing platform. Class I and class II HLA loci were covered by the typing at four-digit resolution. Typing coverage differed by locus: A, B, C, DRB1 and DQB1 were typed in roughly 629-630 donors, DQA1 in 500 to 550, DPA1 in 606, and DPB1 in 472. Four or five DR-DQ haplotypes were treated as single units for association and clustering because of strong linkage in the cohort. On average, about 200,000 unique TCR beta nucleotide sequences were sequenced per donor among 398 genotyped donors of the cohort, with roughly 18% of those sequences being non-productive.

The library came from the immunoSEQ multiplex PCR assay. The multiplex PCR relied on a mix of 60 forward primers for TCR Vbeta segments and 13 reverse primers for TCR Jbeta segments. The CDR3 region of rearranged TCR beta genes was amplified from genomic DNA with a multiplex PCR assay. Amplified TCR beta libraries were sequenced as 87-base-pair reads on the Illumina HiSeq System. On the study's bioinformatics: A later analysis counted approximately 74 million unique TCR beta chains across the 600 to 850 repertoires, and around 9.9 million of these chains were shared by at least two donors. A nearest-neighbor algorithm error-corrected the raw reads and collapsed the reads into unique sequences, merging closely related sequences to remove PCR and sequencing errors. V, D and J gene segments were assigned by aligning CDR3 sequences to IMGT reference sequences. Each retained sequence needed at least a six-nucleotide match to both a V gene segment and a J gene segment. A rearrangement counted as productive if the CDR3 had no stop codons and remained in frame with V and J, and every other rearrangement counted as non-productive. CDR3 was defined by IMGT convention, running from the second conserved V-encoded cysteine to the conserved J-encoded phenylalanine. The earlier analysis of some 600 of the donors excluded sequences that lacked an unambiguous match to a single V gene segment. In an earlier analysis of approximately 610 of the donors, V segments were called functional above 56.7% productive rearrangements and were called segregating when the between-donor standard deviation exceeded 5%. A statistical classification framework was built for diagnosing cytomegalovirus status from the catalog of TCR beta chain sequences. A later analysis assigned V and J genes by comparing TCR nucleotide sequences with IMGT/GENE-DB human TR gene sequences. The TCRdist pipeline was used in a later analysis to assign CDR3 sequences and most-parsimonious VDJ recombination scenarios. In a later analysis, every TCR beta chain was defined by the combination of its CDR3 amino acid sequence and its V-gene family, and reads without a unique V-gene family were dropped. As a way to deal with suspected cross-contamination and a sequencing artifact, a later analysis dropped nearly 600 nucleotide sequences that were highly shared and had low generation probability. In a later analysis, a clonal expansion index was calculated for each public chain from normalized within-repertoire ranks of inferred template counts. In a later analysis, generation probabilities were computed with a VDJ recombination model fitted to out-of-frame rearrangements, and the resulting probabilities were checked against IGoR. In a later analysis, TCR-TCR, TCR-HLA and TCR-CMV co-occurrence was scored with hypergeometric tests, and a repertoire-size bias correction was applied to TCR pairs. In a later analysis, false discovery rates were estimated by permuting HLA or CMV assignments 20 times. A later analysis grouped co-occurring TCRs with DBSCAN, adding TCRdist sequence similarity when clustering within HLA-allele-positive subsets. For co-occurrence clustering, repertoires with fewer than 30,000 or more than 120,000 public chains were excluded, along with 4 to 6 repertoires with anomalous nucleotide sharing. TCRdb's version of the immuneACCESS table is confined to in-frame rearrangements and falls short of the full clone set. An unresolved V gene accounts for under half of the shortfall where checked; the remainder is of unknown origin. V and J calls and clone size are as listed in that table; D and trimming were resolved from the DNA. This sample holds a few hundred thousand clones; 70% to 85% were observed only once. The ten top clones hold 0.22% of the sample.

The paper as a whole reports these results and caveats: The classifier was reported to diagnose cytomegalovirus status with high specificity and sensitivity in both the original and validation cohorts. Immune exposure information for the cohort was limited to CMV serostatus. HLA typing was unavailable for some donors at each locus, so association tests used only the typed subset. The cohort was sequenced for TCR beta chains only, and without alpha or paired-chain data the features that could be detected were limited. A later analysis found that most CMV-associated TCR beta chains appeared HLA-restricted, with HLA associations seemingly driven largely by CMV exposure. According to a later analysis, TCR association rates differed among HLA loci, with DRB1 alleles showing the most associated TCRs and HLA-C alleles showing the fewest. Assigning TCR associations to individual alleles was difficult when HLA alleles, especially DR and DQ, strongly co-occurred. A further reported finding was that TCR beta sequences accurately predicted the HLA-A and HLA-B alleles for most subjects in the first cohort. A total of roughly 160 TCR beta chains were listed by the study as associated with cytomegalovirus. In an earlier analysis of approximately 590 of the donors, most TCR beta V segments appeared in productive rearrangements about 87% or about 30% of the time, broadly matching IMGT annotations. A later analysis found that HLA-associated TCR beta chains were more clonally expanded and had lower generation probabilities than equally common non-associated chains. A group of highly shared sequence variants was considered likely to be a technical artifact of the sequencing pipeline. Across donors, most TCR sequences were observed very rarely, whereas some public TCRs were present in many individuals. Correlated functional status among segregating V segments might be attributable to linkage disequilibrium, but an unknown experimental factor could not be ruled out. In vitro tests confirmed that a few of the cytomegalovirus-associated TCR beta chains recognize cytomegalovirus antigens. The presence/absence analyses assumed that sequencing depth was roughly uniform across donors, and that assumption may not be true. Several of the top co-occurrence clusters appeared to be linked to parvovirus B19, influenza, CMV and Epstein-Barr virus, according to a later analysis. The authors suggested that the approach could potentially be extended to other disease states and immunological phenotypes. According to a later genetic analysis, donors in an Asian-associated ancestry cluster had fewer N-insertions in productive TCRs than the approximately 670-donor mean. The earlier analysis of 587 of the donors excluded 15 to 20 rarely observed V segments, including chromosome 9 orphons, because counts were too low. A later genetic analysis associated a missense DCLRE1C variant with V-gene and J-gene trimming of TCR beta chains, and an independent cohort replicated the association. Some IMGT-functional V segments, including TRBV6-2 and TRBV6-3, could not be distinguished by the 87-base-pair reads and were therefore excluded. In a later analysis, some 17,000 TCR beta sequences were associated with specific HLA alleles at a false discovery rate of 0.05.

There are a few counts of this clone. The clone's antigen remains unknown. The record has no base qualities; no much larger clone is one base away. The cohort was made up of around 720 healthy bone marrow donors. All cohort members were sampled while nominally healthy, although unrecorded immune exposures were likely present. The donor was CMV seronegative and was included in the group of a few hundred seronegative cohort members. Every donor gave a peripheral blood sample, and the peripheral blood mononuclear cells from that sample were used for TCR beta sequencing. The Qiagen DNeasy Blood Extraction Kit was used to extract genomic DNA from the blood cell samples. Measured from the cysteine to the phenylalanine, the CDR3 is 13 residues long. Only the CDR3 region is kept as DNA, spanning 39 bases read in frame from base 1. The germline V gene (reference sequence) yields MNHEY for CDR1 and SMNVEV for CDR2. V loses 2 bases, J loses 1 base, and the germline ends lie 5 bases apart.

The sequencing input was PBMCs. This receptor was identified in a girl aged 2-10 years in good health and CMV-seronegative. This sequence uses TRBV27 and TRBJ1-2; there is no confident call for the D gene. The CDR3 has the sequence CASSLGDNYGYTF. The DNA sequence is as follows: TGTGCCAGCAGTTTAGGAGATAACTATGGCTACACCTTC.